Shown below are 32 T cell receptor beta chains from a single sample sequenced in a study. MiXCR was run by TCRdb on the 5' RACE reads, yielding one entry per CDR3 protein. The table includes some 57,000 distinct CDR3 sequences, roughly 15% detected once. Material: naive CD4+ T cells sorted from blood. Sample subset: naive CD4+ T cells, CD4+CD45RA+CD25-. Receptors were obtained from a female donor with breast cancer.

The rearrangement uses TRBV5-5 and TRBJ2-5, with D tentatively TRBD1 or TRBD2 (6 bases each). Germline CDR1 is SGHKS and CDR2 is YYEKEE (reference sequence). V gave up 1 base and J gave up 0 bases, with 19 bases separating them. This CDR3 region has 18 residues. CDR3 DNA sequence: TGTGCCAGCAGCTTGAGGGGGGTGGGGCGGACGAACCAAGAGACCCAGTACTTC. This sequence encodes CASSLRGVGRTNQETQYF. Drawing the rest from reference TRBV5-5 and TRBJ2-5, the complete variable domain is DAGVTQSPTHLIKTRGQQVTLRCSPISGHKSVSWYQQVLGQGPQFIFQYYEKEERGRGNFPDRFSARQFPNYSSELNVNALLLGDSALYLCASSLRGVGRTNQETQYFGPGTRLLVL.

Ten or more counts support this clonotype. The chain combines TRBV5-1 with TRBJ2-7; the D is unclear. The CDR3 covers 11 residues. Germline V CDR1 and CDR2: SGHRS, YFSETQ. Trimming took 3 bases from V and 5 from J, leaving 6 bases between them. The CDR3 is CASSSQHEQYF. Here the CDR3 DNA reads TGCGCCAGCAGCTCCCAACACGAGCAGTACTTC.

A few counts support this clonotype. The chain employs TRBV28 and TRBJ1-2; no clear D gene. Trimming removed 7 bases at V and 2 bases at J, with 5 bases between. CDR3 length: 11 residues. Per germline, CDR1 MDHEN and CDR2 SYDVKM. CDR3 protein: CASKRNYGYTF. Written as DNA, the CDR3 is TGTGCCAGCAAAAGGAACTATGGCTACACCTTC.

This clonotype was seen at least ten times. The rearrangement joins TRBV28 to TRBJ2-1; a weak D match, TRBD1 (6 bases). V was shortened by 9 bases and J by 0 bases, with 12 bases between the two germline ends. The CDR3 is made up of 14 amino acids. Germline V lookup: CDR1 MDHEN, CDR2 SYDVKM. The CDR3 loop reads CASPRGISYNEQFF. The DNA for the CDR3 is TGTGCCAGTCCGAGGGGGATCTCCTACAATGAGCAGTTCTTC.

Notes on this clonotype: One end of the junction fails to match germline, which may point to a read error. The chain carries TRBV11-2 and TRBJ1-4; unclear D gene. The germline CDR1 and CDR2 sequences are SGHAT and FQNNGV. The length of the CDR3 is 15 residues. The CDR3 loop reads CAGSLERELNEKLFF. The CDR3 DNA follows: TGTGCCGGCAGCTTAGAGCGGGAACTTAATGAAAAACTGTTTTTT.

Of note for this clonotype: Just one base apart from a much larger clone, this may be a read error. CDR3 in amino acids: CASYRRAGYGYTF. CDR3 sequence (DNA): TGTGCCAGTTACCGTCGCGCAGGCTATGGCTACACCTTC. The chain carries TRBV28 and TRBJ1-2; D is undetermined. The CDR3 extends over 13 amino acids. The germline V gene encodes CDR1 MDHEN and CDR2 SYDVKM. V lost 9 bases, J lost 4 bases, and 15 bases lay in between.

The chain couples TRBV12-3 or TRBV12-4 to TRBJ2-1; TRBD1 agrees at 8 bases. V lost 5 bases and J lost 10; bases outside the gene matches: 7. This CDR3 is 13 amino acids long. As DNA, the CDR3 is TGTGCCAGCAGTCCCCAGACAGGGGACGAGCAGTTCTTC. Its translation is CASSPQTGDEQFF.

There are a few counts of this clonotype. The genes are TRBV29-1 and TRBJ1-2; 9 bases line up with TRBD1. The germline CDR1 and CDR2 sequences are SQVTM and ANQGSEA. This CDR3 has 12 residues. The V and J ends lost 6 bases and 8 bases, in that order; junction bases with no gene match: 7. This CDR3 is CSVAQGAEGYTF. CDR3 in DNA: TGCAGCGTCGCACAGGGGGCGGAAGGCTACACCTTC.

This clonotype was recorded a few times. The chain has TRBV12-3 or TRBV12-4 and TRBJ2-7; 11 bases map to TRBD2. The CDR3 totals 16 residues. J lost 3 bases, V lost 2 bases, and 6 bases had no gene match. The CDR3 DNA reads as TGTGCCAGCAGTTTACCCCGACTAGCGGGGCACTACGAGCAGTACTTC. This codes for CASSLPRLAGHYEQYF.

For this clonotype: This sequence may be a read error, since a much larger clone differs from it by one base. The genes are TRBV4-1 and TRBJ2-7; 7 bases are shared with TRBD2. V lost 4 bases to trimming and J lost 2 bases; unmatched junction nucleotides: 5. The germline V gene encodes CDR1 MGHRA and CDR2 YSYEKL. The CDR3 is 14 residues long. CDR3 residues: CASSPGRSAYEQYF. The CDR3, as DNA: TGCGCCAGCAGCCCCGGGAGGAGCGCCTACGAGCAGTACTTC.

A few counts support this clonotype. V usage is TRBV20-1 and J usage is TRBJ2-1; 8 bases map to TRBD1. Trimming at V came to 3 bases and at J to 10 bases, leaving 11 bases not matched to a gene. The CDR3 has 14 residues. Germline V lookup: CDR1 DFQATT, CDR2 SNEGSKA (reference sequence). The chain's CDR3 is CSARGTGESREQFF. In DNA, the CDR3 is TGCAGTGCTAGGGGGACAGGAGAAAGTAGGGAGCAGTTCTTC.

In its sample, this clonotype was seen a few times. The chain links TRBV5-1 to TRBJ2-7, with D tentatively TRBD1 (6 bases). Germline V gene sequence: CDR1 SGHRS, CDR2 YFSETQ. V was trimmed by 2 bases and J by 2 bases, leaving 14 bases between them. The CDR3 covers 15 residues. The DNA for the CDR3 is TGCGCCAGCAGCTTCAGTTTGGGGGACACCTACGAGCAGTACTTC. This codes for CASSFSLGDTYEQYF.

Note on this clonotype: This may be a read error: a much more frequent sequence differs by one nucleotide. J is TRBJ2-3 and V is TRBV28; 7 nucleotides match TRBD1. The length of the CDR3 is 13 residues. The germline V gene has CDR1 MDHEN and CDR2 SYDVKM. In nucleotides, the CDR3 is TGTGCCGGCAGAACGACAGGGCCAGATACGCAGTATTTT. Its translation is CAGRTTGPDTQYF. Full variable domain (rest looked up from reference TRBV28 and TRBJ2-3): DVKVTQSSRYLVKRTGEKVFLECVQDMDHENMFWYRQDPGLGLRLIYFSYDVKMKEKGDIPEGYSVSREKKERFSLILESASTNQTSMYLCAGRTTGPDTQYFGPGTRLTVL.

This clonotype was seen ten or more times. The chain recombines TRBV5-1 with TRBJ1-4; D is unresolved. Germline V CDR1 and CDR2: SGHRS, YFSETQ. The V gene lost 0 bases and the J gene lost 0 bases, with 6 bases spanning the gap. The CDR3 extends over 15 amino acids. CDR3 nucleotide sequence: TGCGCCAGCAGCTTGGCCCGTGCAACTAATGAAAAACTGTTTTTT. Translating gives CASSLARATNEKLFF. The full variable domain, rest sourced from reference TRBV5-1 and TRBJ1-4, is KAGVTQTPRYLIKTRGQQVTLSCSPISGHRSVSWYQQTPGQGLQFLFEYFSETQRNKGNFPGRFSGRQFSNSRSEMNVSTLELGDSALYLCASSLARATNEKLFFGSGTQLSVL.

This clonotype was seen a handful of times. This sequence joins TRBV5-1 and TRBJ2-5, with D possibly matching TRBD2 (5 bases). The CDR3 length is 14 residues. V was shortened by 6 bases and J by 2 bases, with 14 bases between the two germline ends. Per germline, CDR1 SGHRS and CDR2 YFSETQ. The CDR3, as DNA: TGCGCCAGCACCAACCTAGGCGGGCAAGAGACCCAGTACTTC. It encodes CASTNLGGQETQYF.

Note on this clonotype: Germline and junction disagree at one end, which may indicate a read error. The V gene is TRBV6-2 or TRBV6-3, the J gene TRBJ2-1, with 11 bases matching TRBD2. In germline, CDR1 is MNHEY, CDR2 SVGEGT. The CDR3 is made up of 14 amino acids. CDR3 DNA: TGTGCCAGCCTTCCTAGCGGGAGGAACAATGAGCAGTTTTTC. Translating it yields CASLPSGRNNEQFF.

This clonotype was seen many times. This chain links TRBV7-9 with TRBJ1-1, with D hard to call. This CDR3 contains 14 residues. Trimming pared 3 bases from V and 1 base from J, leaving 9 bases between. Germline CDR1 and CDR2: SEHNR and FQNEAQ (reference sequence). The CDR3 protein is CASSFSSSNTEAFF. In DNA, the CDR3 is TGTGCCAGCAGCTTTTCATCGTCGAACACTGAAGCTTTCTTT.

Notes on this clonotype: This may be a read error, as it is one base from a much larger clone. V and J are TRBV6-5 and TRBJ1-1; 8 bases are shared with TRBD1. Germline CDR1 reads MNHEY; CDR2 reads SVGAGI. CDR3 length equals 18 residues. V was pared by 1 base and J by 6 bases, with 16 bases of the junction left unmatched. CDR3 residues: CASSYYDRGWSPWPEAFF. CDR3 sequence (DNA): TGTGCCAGCAGTTACTATGACAGGGGATGGTCGCCTTGGCCTGAAGCTTTCTTT.

Many counts were recorded for this clonotype. This chain links TRBV29-1 with TRBJ2-3; 7 nucleotides agree with TRBD2. The junction had 9 bases not matched to a gene; V was cut back by 7 bases and J by 2 bases. Germline CDR1 SQVTM, CDR2 ANQGSEA. This CDR3 has 14 amino acids. CDR3 sequence (DNA): TGCAGCGCCAGCAGCGGGACCCCCACAGATACGCAGTATTTT. Translation gives CSASSGTPTDTQYF.

Comments on this clonotype: This may be a read error, as it is one base from a much larger clone. No conserved phenylalanine or tryptophan is present at the end of the CDR3, so a read error is the likely explanation. CDR3 residues: CASSPISSSYEQYC. The CDR3 DNA follows: TGCGCCAGCAGCCCCATTTCCAGCTCCTACGAGCAGTACTGC. The chain uses TRBV5-1 and TRBJ2-7, with D unresolved. The CDR3 contains 14 residues. V was trimmed by 4 bases and J by 0 bases, leaving 11 bases between them. The germline gives CDR1 SGHRS, CDR2 YFSETQ.

The genes are TRBV7-9 and TRBJ1-2, with 7 positions matching TRBD1. This CDR3 has 13 amino acids. In germline, CDR1 is SEHNR, CDR2 FQNEAQ (reference sequence). V gave up 5 bases and J gave up 8 bases; unmatched junction bases: 8. CDR3 sequence: CASSDLRGLGYTF. In nucleotides, the CDR3 is TGTGCCAGCAGCGATCTAAGGGGGCTAGGCTACACCTTC.

This clonotype has at least ten counts. This chain connects TRBV6-1 to TRBJ2-2, with TRBD1 as a possible D gene (5 bases). The V gene lost 10 bases and the J gene lost 1 base, with 13 bases spanning the gap. This CDR3 comprises 14 residues. Germline lookup yields CDR1 MNHNS and CDR2 SASEGT. CDR3 residues: CANSQELNTGELFF. CDR3 bases: TGTGCCAACTCACAGGAGCTGAACACCGGGGAGCTGTTTTTT.

Notes on this clonotype: This CDR3 fails to terminate in the conserved phenylalanine or tryptophan, so it likely reflects a read error. The CDR3 sequence: CSARSALGEMNTEAFL. In DNA form, the CDR3 reads TGCAGTGCTAGATCCGCCCTGGGAGAAATGAACACTGAAGCTTTCCTT. This chain uses TRBV20-1 with TRBJ1-1; D not certain. V dropped 2 bases and J dropped 0 bases, with 16 bases sitting between them. This CDR3 spans 16 amino acids. The V gene's germline CDR1 is DFQATT and CDR2 SNEGSKA (reference sequence).

The sample holds many counts of this clonotype. The rearrangement uses TRBV9 and TRBJ2-7; 12 nucleotides align to TRBD2. Looked up from germline, CDR1 is SGDLS and CDR2 is YYNGEE. The ends lost 2 bases at V and 4 bases at J; junction bases unmatched: 4. CDR3 length: 15 residues. The CDR3, as DNA: TGTGCCAGCAGCGTGAGACTAGCGGGAGTGTACGAGCAGTACTTC. The encoded protein is CASSVRLAGVYEQYF.

About this clonotype: Mismatch with germline at one junction end may stem from a read error. The chain joins TRBV5-1 to TRBJ2-3, with D tentatively TRBD1 (5 bases). The germline CDR1 and CDR2 sequences are SGHRS and YFSETQ. The CDR3 is made up of 14 amino acids. For the CDR3, the DNA is TGCGCCAGCAGCTTGGGACAGAGAGGAGATGCGCAGTATTTT. Its translation: CASSLGQRGDAQYF.

DNA for the CDR3: TGCAGTGCTAGTGAAGGGACCACACGAAACATTCAGTACTTC. Protein product: CSASEGTTRNIQYF. V and J are TRBV20-1 and TRBJ2-4, with D perhaps TRBD1 or TRBD2 (5 bases each). Germline V gene data show CDR1 as DFQATT and CDR2 as SNEGSKA (reference sequence). V lost 3 bases to trimming and J lost 6 bases, with 15 bases between them. This CDR3 spans 14 amino acids.

In this sample, this clonotype turned up a few times. V and J are TRBV20-1 and TRBJ1-2; the D gene is possibly TRBD1 (5 bases). The germline V gene encodes CDR1 DFQATT and CDR2 SNEGSKA (reference sequence). Between the trimmed V and J ends, which lost 3 bases and 5 bases, there was a span of 10 bases. The CDR3 is made up of 12 amino acids. The CDR3 sequence: CSARSGGYGYTF. The CDR3 DNA follows: TGCAGTGCTAGGTCCGGGGGTTATGGCTACACCTTC.

This clonotype was picked up a small number of times. A junction boundary mismatches the germline segment, possibly from a read error. V is TRBV12-3 or TRBV12-4 and J is TRBJ1-1, with 7 bases fitting TRBD1. This CDR3 spans 13 amino acids. The CDR3 protein is CASGFKGAAEAFF. The CDR3 coding sequence is TGTGCCAGCGGTTTTAAGGGGGCCGCTGAAGCTTTCTTT.

This clonotype was recorded many times. J is TRBJ2-2 and V is TRBV7-2; D is unresolved. Germline CDR1 is SGHTA and CDR2 is FQGNSA. With 2 bases removed from V and 0 bases from J, the gap between germline ends came to 10 bases. CDR3 length: 16 amino acids. This chain's CDR3 is CASSLLGGTNTGELFF. The CDR3 DNA follows: TGTGCCAGCAGCTTACTGGGTGGTACGAACACCGGGGAGCTGTTTTTT.

A note on this clonotype: The junction does not match germline at one end; this may be a read error. The chain joins TRBV5-1 to TRBJ1-5; D is perhaps TRBD1 (6 bases). Germline CDR1 reads SGHRS; CDR2 reads YFSETQ. The CDR3 loop spans 15 amino acids. Here the CDR3 DNA reads TGCGCCTGCAGCTTGGGGCCAGGGGGCAATCAGCCCCAGCATTTT. Translating it yields CACSLGPGGNQPQHF.

About this clonotype itself: The germline gene is not matched at one end of the junction; a read error may be the cause. The CDR3 protein is CSSRNLHSAYEQYF. CDR3 nucleotides: TGCAGTTCTAGAAATTTACACTCAGCCTACGAGCAGTACTTC. The rearrangement uses TRBV20-1 and TRBJ2-7; no firm D call. This CDR3 comprises 14 residues. Germline assignment: CDR1 DFQATT and CDR2 SNEGSKA (reference sequence).

This clonotype was detected only once. Relative to the germline gene, one junction end is altered; a read error may explain this. The chain combines TRBV5-1 with TRBJ1-5; D might be TRBD1 (5 bases). The CDR3 sequence is 13 residues long. Germline CDR1 SGHRS, CDR2 YFSETQ. CDR3 DNA: TGCGCCAGCAGCCAGGGAGGGACTCAGCCCCAGCACTTT. Translating gives CASSQGGTQPQHF.